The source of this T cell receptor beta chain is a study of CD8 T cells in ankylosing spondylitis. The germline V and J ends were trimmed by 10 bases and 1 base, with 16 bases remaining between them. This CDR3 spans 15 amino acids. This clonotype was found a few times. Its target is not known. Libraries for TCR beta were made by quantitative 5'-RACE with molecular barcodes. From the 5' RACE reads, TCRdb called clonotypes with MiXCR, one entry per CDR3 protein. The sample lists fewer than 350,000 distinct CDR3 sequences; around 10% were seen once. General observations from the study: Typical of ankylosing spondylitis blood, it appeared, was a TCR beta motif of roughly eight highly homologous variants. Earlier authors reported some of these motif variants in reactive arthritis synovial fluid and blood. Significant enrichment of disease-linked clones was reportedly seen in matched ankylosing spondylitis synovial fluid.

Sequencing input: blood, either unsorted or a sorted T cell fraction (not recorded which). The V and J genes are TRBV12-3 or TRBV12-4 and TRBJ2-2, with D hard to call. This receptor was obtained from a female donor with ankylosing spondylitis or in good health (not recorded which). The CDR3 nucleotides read TGTGCCACCAGAGGAAGGGCCTTGAACACCGGGGAGCTGTTTTTT. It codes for CATRGRALNTGELFF.